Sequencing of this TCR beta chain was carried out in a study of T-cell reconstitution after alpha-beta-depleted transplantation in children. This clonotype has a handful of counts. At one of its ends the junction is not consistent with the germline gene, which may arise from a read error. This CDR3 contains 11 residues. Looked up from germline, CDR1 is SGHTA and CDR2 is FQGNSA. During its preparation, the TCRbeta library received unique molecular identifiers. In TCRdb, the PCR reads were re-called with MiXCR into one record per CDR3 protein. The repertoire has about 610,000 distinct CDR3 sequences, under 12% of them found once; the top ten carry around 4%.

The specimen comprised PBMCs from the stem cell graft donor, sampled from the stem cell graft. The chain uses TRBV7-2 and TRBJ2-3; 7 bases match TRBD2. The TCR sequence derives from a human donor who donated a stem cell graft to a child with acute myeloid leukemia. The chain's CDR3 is CASSLWGRAFF. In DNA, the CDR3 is TGTGCCAGCAGCTTATGGGGGAGGGCCTTTTTT.